This T cell receptor (beta chain) originates from a study of T cells after yellow fever vaccination. TCRdb called the 5' RACE reads again in MiXCR, with one record for every CDR3 protein. Among 450,000 to 650,000 distinct CDR3 sequences, less than 25% were seen once, and the ten largest hold about 16%. This clonotype was observed a few times. This CDR3 spans 16 amino acids. The germline V gene has CDR1 SGHRS and CDR2 YFSETQ. The ends lost 1 base at V and 5 bases at J; junction bases unmatched: 5. Material: PBMCs, obtained roughly 23 days after the first yellow fever vaccination. The chain carries TRBV5-1 and TRBJ2-7; 14 bases are a match to TRBD2. The receptor's source is a man aged 18 to 30 who received the YFV17D yellow fever vaccine. CDR3 nucleotide sequence: TGCGCCAGCAGCTTGCGGTGGGGACTAGCGGGGGACGAGCAGTACTTC. The encoded protein is CASSLRWGLAGDEQYF.